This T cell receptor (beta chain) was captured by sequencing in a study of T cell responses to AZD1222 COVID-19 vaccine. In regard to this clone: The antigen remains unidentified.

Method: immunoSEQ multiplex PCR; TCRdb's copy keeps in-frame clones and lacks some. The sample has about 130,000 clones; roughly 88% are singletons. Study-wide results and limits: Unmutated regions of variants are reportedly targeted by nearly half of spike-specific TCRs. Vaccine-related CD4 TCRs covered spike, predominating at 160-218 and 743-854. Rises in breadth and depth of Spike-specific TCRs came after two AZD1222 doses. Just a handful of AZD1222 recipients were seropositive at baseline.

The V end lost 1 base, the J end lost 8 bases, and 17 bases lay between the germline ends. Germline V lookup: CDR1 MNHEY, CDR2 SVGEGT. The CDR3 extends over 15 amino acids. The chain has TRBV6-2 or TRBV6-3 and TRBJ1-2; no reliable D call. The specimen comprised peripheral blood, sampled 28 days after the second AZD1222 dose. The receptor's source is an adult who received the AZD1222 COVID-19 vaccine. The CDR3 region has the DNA TGTGCCAGCAGTTACTTGACCGGGTCCCAGGAAGGCTACACCTTC. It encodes CASSYLTGSQEGYTF.